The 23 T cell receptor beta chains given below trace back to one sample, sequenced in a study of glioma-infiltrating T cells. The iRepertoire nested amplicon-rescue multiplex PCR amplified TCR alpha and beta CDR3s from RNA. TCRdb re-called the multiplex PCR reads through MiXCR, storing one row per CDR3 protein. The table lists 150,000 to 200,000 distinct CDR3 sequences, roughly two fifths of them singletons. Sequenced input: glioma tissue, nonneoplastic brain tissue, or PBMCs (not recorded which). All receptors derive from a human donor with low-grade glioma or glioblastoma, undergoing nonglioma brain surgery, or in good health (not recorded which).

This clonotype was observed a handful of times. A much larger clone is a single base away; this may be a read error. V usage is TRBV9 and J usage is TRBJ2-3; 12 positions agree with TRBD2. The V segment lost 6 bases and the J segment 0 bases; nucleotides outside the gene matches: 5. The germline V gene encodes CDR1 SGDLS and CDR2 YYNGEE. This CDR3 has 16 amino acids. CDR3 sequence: CASMRGTSGSTDTQYF. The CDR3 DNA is TGTGCCAGCATGAGGGGGACTAGCGGGAGCACAGATACGCAGTATTTT.

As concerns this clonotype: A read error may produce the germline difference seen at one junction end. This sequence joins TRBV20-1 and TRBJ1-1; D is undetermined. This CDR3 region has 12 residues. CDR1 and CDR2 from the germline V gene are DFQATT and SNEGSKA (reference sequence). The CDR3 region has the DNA TGCAGAGGGCTAGCTACGTCCACTGAAGCTTCCTTT. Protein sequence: CRGLATSTEASF.

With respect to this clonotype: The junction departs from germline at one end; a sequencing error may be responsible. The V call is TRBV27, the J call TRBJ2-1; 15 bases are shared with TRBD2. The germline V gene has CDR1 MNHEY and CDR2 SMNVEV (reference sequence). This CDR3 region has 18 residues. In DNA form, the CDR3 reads TGTGCCAGCAGTCAGGGACTAGCGGGAGGCAGACCCTACAATGAGGAGTTCTTC. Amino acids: CASSQGLAGGRPYNEEFF.

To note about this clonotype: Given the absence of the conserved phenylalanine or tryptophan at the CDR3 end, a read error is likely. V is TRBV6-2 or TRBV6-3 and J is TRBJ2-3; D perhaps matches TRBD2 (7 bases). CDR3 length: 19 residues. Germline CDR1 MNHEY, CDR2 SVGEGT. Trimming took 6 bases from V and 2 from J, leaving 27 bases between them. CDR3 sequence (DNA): TGTGCCAGCAGCATACCCCGCTTCAGCGGGATGGGGGCCACAGATACGCAGTATATT. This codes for CASSIPRFSGMGATDTQYI.

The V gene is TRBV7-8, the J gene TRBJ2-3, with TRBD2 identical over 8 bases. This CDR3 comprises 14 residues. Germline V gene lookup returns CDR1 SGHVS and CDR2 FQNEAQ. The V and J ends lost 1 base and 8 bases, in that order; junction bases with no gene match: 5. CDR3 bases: TGTGCCAGCAGCTTAGGGGGGACTAGTTCTACGCAGTATTTT. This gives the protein CASSLGGTSSTQYF.

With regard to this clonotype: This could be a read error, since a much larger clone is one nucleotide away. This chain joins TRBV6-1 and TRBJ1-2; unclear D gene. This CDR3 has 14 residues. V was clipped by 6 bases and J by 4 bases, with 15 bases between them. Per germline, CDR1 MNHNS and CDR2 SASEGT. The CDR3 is CASRPERMSYGYTF. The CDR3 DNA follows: TGTGCCAGCAGACCCGAAAGGATGAGCTATGGCTACACCTTC.

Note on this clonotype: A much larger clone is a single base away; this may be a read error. The CDR3 protein is CASSPTGEKPQHF. The CDR3 region has the DNA TGTGCCAGCTCGCCTACAGGAGAGAAGCCCCAGCATTTT. The chain carries TRBV18 and TRBJ1-5; a possible D gene is TRBD1 (5 bases). The CDR3 length is 13 residues. Germline V gives CDR1 KGHSH, CDR2 LQKENI. V was trimmed by 6 bases and J by 8 bases, leaving 14 bases between them.

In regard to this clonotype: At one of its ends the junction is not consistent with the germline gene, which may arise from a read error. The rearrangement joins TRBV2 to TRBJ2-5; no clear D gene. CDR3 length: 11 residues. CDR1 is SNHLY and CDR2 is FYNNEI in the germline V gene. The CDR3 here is CASSEGWTKYF. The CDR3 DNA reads TGTGCCAGCAGTGAAGGCTGGACCAAGTACTTC.

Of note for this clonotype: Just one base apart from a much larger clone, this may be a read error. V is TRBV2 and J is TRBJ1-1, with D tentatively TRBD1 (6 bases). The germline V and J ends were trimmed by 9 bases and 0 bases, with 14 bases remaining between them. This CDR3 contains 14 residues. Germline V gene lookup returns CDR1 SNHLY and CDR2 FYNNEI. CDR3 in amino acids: CARSLGQMNTEAFF. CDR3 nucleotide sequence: TGTGCCAGAAGTTTGGGACAAATGAACACTGAAGCTTTCTTT. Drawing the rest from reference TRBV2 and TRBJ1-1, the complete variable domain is EPEVTQTPSHQVTQMGQEVILRCVPISNHLYFYWYRQILGQKVEFLVSFYNNEISEKSEIFDDQFSVERPDGSNFTLKIRSTKLEDSAMYFCARSLGQMNTEAFFGQGTRLTVV.

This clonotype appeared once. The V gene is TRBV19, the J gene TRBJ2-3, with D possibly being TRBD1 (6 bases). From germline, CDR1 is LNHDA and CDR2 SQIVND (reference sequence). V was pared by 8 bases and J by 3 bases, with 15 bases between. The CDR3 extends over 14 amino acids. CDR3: CASWETGRTDTQYF. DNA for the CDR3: TGTGCCAGTTGGGAAACAGGGCGAACAGATACGCAGTATTTT.

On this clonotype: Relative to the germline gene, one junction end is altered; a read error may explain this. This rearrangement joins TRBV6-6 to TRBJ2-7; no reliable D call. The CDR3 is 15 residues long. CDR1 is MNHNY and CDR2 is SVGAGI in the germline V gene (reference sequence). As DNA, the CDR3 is TGTGCCAGCAGGAACGACTCATCAAGCTCCTACGATCAGTACTTC. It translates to CASRNDSSSSYDQYF.

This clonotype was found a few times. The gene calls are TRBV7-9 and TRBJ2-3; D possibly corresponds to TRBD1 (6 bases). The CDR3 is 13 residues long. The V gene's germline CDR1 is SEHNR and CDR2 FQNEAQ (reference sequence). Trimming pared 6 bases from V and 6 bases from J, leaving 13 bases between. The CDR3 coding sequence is TGTGCCAGCAGAGGACAGAGGGGTGATACGCAGTATTTT. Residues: CASRGQRGDTQYF.

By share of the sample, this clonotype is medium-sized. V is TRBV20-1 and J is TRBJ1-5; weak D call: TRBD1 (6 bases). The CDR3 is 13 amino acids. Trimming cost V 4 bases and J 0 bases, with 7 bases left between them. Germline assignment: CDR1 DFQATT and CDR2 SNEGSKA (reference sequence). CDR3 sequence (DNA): TGCAGTGCTAAGGGGGATAGCAATCAGCCCCAGCATTTT. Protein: CSAKGDSNQPQHF.

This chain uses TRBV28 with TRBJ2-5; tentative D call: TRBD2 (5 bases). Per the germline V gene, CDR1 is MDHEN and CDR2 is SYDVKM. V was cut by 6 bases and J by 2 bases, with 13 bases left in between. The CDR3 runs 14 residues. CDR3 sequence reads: CASSSRRQQETQYF. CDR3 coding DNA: TGTGCCAGCAGCTCCCGGAGGCAGCAAGAGACCCAGTACTTC. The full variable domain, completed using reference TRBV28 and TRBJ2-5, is DVKVTQSSRYLVKRTGEKVFLECVQDMDHENMFWYRQDPGLGLRLIYFSYDVKMKEKGDIPEGYSVSREKKERFSLILESASTNQTSMYLCASSSRRQQETQYFGPGTRLLVL.

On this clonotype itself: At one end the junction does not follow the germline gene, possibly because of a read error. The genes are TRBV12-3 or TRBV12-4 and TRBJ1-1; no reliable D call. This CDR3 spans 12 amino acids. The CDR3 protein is CARSLRRTEAFF. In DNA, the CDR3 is TGTGCCAGAAGTTTGAGACGGACTGAAGCTTTCTTT.

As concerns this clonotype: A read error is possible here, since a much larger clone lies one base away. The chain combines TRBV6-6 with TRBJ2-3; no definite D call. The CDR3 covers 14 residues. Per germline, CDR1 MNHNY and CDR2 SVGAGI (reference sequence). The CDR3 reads CARSYSSRTDTQYF. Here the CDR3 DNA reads TGTGCCAGAAGTTACTCGAGTCGCACAGATACGCAGTATTTT.

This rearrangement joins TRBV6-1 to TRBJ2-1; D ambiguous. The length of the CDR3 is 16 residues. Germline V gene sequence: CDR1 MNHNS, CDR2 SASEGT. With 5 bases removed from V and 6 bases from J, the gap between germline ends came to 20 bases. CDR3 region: CASSSLYVDVANEQFF. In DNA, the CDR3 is TGTGCCAGCAGTTCCCTTTACGTGGACGTGGCCAATGAGCAGTTCTTC.

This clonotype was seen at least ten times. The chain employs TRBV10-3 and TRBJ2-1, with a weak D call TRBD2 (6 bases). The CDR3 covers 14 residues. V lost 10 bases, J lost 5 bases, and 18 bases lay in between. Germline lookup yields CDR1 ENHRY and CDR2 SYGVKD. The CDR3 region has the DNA TGTGCCACCGGGCCTGAGGAGCGGGACAATGAGCAGTTCTTC. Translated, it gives CATGPEERDNEQFF.

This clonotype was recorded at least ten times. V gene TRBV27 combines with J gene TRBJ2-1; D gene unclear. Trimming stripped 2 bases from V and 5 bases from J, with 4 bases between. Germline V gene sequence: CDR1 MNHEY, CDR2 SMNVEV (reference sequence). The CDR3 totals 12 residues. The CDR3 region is CASSLGNNEQFF. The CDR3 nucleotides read TGTGCCAGCAGTTTAGGGAACAATGAGCAGTTCTTC.

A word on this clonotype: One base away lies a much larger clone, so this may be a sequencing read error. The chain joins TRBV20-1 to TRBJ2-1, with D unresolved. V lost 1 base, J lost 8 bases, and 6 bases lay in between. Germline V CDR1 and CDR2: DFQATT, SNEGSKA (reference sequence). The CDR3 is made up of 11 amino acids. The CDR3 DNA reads TGCAGTGCTAGAGTAAGTGATGAGCAGTTCTTC. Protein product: CSARVSDEQFF.

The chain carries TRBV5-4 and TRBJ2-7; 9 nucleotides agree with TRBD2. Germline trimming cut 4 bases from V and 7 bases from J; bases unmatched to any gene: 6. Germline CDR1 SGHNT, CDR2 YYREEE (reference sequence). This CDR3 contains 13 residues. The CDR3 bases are TGTGCCAGCAGCCTAGCGGGAAACAATGAGCAGTACTTC. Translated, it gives CASSLAGNNEQYF.

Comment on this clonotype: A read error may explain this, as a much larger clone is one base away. Here the CDR3 reads CASSQGCGREQFF. DNA for the CDR3: TGTGCCAGCAGCCAGGGGTGTGGGCGAGAGCAGTTCTTC. The chain recombines TRBV3-1 with TRBJ2-1; D ambiguous. The CDR3 runs 13 residues. Germline V CDR1 and CDR2: LGHDT, YNNKEL (reference sequence). The V gene lost 3 bases and the J gene lost 10 bases, with 13 bases spanning the gap.

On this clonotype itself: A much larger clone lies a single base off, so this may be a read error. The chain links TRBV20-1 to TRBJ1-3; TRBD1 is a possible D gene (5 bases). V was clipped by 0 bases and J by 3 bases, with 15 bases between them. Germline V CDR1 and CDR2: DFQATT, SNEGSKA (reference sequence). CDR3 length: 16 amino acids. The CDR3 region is CSARDLGTRFGNTIYF. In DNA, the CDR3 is TGCAGTGCTAGAGACCTAGGGACCCGTTTTGGAAACACCATATATTTT.